This T cell receptor (beta chain) was found in a study of cytomegalovirus exposure and HLA in healthy donors. Both 60 Vbeta primers and 13 Jbeta primers went into the PCR. The assay was immunoSEQ multiplex PCR, and TCRdb's table has in-frame clones only and misses some. The sample yields 160,000 or so clones, approximately 80% seen once. The V and J ends lost 1 base and 7 bases, in that order; junction bases with no gene match: 9. Germline CDR1 reads SGHTA; CDR2 reads FQGNSA. CDR3 size: 16 residues. This chain joins TRBV7-2 and TRBJ2-1; the match to TRBD2 covers 8 bases. This receptor was obtained from a woman between 50 and 59 years old in good health and CMV-seronegative. The specimen was PBMCs. CDR3 bases: TGTGCCAGCAGCTTAGTCTCGGGGGGGGGCCGAAATGAGCAGTTCTTC. This sequence encodes CASSLVSGGGRNEQFF.